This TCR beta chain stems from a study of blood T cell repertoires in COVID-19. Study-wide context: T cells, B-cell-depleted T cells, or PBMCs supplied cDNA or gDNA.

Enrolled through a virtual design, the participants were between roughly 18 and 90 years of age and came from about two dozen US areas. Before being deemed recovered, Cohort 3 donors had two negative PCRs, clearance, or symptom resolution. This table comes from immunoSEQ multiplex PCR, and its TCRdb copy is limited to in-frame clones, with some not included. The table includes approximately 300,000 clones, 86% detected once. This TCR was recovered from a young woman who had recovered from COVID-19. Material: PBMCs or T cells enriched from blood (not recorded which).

DNA for the CDR3: TGTGCCAGCAGTACTTCAAACTATGGCTACACCTTC. The encoded protein is CASSTSNYGYTF. This chain joins TRBV28 and TRBJ1-2; unclear D gene. V shed 5 bases and J shed 2 bases, with 6 bases lying between them. CDR1 MDHEN and CDR2 SYDVKM come from the germline V gene. CDR3 length equals 12 residues.